The following is a TCR beta chain sequence with its context. The junction and the germline gene differ at one end; a read error may be behind it. The sample comes from a study of shared clonotypes between healthy human individuals. At the level of the study: The study used three CD4 naive, three CD4 memory, two CD8 naive and one CD8 memory plate per donor.

Here immunoSEQ multiplex PCR was the method, and the copy in TCRdb shows in-frame clones only, minus some. In the table there are about 2 million clones, roughly 94% of which are singletons. CD45RA-negative memory and CD45RA+ naive subsets were split from the CD4+ cells. CDR3 length: 13 amino acids. CDR1 and CDR2 from the germline V gene are GTSNPN and SVGIG (reference sequence). V is TRBV30 and J is TRBJ1-2, with D possibly matching TRBD1 (5 bases). The receptor's source is a man younger than 35 in good health. The sample was naive CD4+ T cells sorted from blood. This sample's subset: CD45RA+ positively selected. The CDR3: CARRDSGVYGYTF. CDR3 nucleotide sequence: TGTGCCCGGAGGGACTCCGGGGTATATGGCTACACCTTC.